This T cell receptor (beta chain) was recorded in a study of blood T cell repertoires in COVID-19. The overall study: Acute-phase and convalescent COVID-19 samples originated in the United States, Italy and Spain. From T cells, B-cell-depleted T cells, or PBMCs came the material, which was cDNA or gDNA.

How the authors handled the data: How many nucleated cells were present was estimated from reference gene primer amplification. Assay used: immunoSEQ multiplex PCR; TCRdb lists only in-frame clones, some missing. That table supplies the V and J calls and clone size; D and trimming were determined from the DNA. The data contain about 230,000 clones, more than 65% of them seen just once; the ten biggest clones take up roughly 7.9%. This TCR derives from an elderly woman with acute or convalescent COVID-19. Sequencing was performed on peripheral blood.

CDR3 residues: CASSSGGGPDEQFF. The CDR3 bases are TGTGCCAGCAGTTCGGGGGGAGGGCCCGATGAGCAGTTCTTC. V gene TRBV28 combines with J gene TRBJ2-1; 7 nucleotides align to TRBD2. The V segment lost 4 bases and the J segment 8 bases; nucleotides outside the gene matches: 8. The CDR3 has 14 amino acids. Germline-derived CDR1 and CDR2 are MDHEN and SYDVKM. The full variable domain, in which reference TRBV28 and TRBJ2-1 provide the parts outside the CDR3, is DVKVTQSSRYLVKRTGEKVFLECVQDMDHENMFWYRQDPGLGLRLIYFSYDVKMKEKGDIPEGYSVSREKKERFSLILESASTNQTSMYLCASSSGGGPDEQFFGPGTRLTVL.